These 21 T cell receptor beta chains originate from one sample sequenced in a study of technical replicates of blood from several donors. Sequencing was performed with immunoSEQ multiplex PCR; in TCRdb, only in-frame clones are kept and a portion is missing. In the table there are under 100,000 clones, around 96% of which are singletons. The sample consisted of T cells isolated from PBMCs. Source of these receptors: a human donor in good health.

This clone was seen a handful of times. The chain combines TRBV30 with TRBJ1-4; 7 bases are shared with TRBD1. The junction had 17 bases not matched to a gene; V was cut back by 3 bases and J by 7 bases. Germline assignment: CDR1 GTSNPN and CDR2 SVGIG (reference sequence). The CDR3 consists of 17 residues. The CDR3 protein is CAWSPSNGLGGSEKLFF. In DNA, the CDR3 is TGTGCCTGGAGCCCTTCTAATGGGCTAGGGGGCAGTGAAAAACTGTTTTTT. The full variable domain, in which reference TRBV30 and TRBJ1-4 provide the parts outside the CDR3, is SQTIHQWPATLVQPVGSPLSLECTVEGTSNPNLYWYRQAAGRGLQLLFYSVGIGQISSEVPQNLSASRPQDRQFILSSKKLLLSDSGFYLCAWSPSNGLGGSEKLFFGSGTQLSVL.

CDR3 protein: CASNLPSYNEQFF. The CDR3, as DNA: TGTGCCAGCAATCTACCCTCCTACAATGAGCAGTTCTTC. V and J are TRBV28 and TRBJ2-1, with D unclear. The CDR3 has 13 amino acids. V lost 7 bases and J lost 0, with 7 bases in between. CDR1 and CDR2 from the germline V gene are MDHEN and SYDVKM.

The chain links TRBV9 to TRBJ2-1; the D is unclear. The V gene's germline CDR1 is SGDLS and CDR2 YYNGEE. Trimming cost V 0 bases and J 2 bases, with 9 bases left between them. The CDR3 has 15 residues. CDR3 sequence (DNA): TGTGCCAGCAGCGTAGATCCCTATCCCTACAATGAGCAGTTCTTC. This encodes CASSVDPYPYNEQFF.

This chain links TRBV7-9 with TRBJ2-3, with D possibly being TRBD1 (6 bases). This CDR3 has 14 residues. The germline V gene encodes CDR1 SEHNR and CDR2 FQNEAQ (reference sequence). The V gene lost 6 bases and the J gene lost 1 base, with 11 bases spanning the gap. DNA for the CDR3: TGTGCCAGCAGGCCCAGGGGAGGCACAGATACGCAGTATTTT. This sequence encodes CASRPRGGTDTQYF.

The chain is built from TRBV18 and TRBJ2-7, with D possibly being TRBD2 (7 bases). Germline assignment: CDR1 KGHSH and CDR2 LQKENI. V was pared by 2 bases and J by 2 bases, with 16 bases between. CDR3 length: 16 amino acids. The CDR3 here is CASSPDEGGGTYEQYF. As DNA, the CDR3 is TGTGCCAGCTCACCAGATGAAGGGGGGGGAACCTACGAGCAGTACTTC.

This chain connects TRBV19 to TRBJ2-7; D possibly corresponds to TRBD1 (6 bases). The germline gives CDR1 LNHDA, CDR2 SQIVND (reference sequence). CDR3 length: 13 residues. The germline V and J ends were trimmed by 6 bases and 6 bases, with 15 bases remaining between them. This CDR3 reads CASRGRGVLEQYF. The CDR3 DNA sequence: TGTGCCAGTAGGGGCAGGGGCGTGCTCGAGCAGTACTTC.

The chain carries TRBV9 and TRBJ2-1; TRBD2 agrees at 9 bases. The CDR3 covers 14 residues. With V trimmed by 3 bases and J by 6 bases, 4 bases remained unmatched. CDR1 and CDR2 from the germline V gene are SGDLS and YYNGEE. The CDR3 DNA sequence: TGTGCCAGCAGCGAGGGACTAGCCCTCAATGAGCAGTTCTTC. It codes for CASSEGLALNEQFF. Looking up the rest from reference TRBV9 and TRBJ2-1 gives the full variable domain: DSGVTQTPKHLITATGQRVTLRCSPRSGDLSVYWYQQSLDQGLQFLIQYYNGEERAKGNILERFSAQQFPDLHSELNLSSLELGDSALYFCASSEGLALNEQFFGPGTRLTVL.

This clone has just one count. This chain connects TRBV28 to TRBJ2-4; D ambiguous. Between the trimmed V and J ends, which lost 5 bases and 0 bases, there was a span of 11 bases. The length of the CDR3 is 15 residues. CDR1 and CDR2 (germline): MDHEN, SYDVKM. DNA for the CDR3: TGTGCCAGCAGTCAGACTCTAGTAGCCAAAAACATTCAGTACTTC. Protein: CASSQTLVAKNIQYF.

This chain connects TRBV7-2 to TRBJ2-7, with no clear D. This CDR3 contains 14 residues. The V end was cut by 0 bases, the J end by 3 bases, with 9 bases between. Germline V gene sequence: CDR1 SGHTA, CDR2 FQGNSA. This chain's CDR3 is CASSLAGTHYEQYF. CDR3 nucleotides: TGTGCCAGCAGCTTAGCGGGCACTCACTACGAGCAGTACTTC.

The V call is TRBV10-1, the J call TRBJ2-1, with D perhaps matching TRBD2 (5 bases). Between the trimmed V and J ends, which lost 3 bases and 2 bases, there was a span of 8 bases. The length of the CDR3 is 14 residues. The germline CDR1 and CDR2 sequences are WNHNN and SYGVQD (reference sequence). The CDR3 sequence is CASSESGAYNEQFF. DNA of the CDR3: TGCGCCAGCAGTGAATCCGGGGCCTACAATGAGCAGTTCTTC.

The rearrangement uses TRBV13 and TRBJ2-1; tentative D call: TRBD1 (6 bases). CDR3 length: 15 amino acids. The ends were cut back, 6 bases at V and 8 bases at J, with 20 bases in the middle. Germline values: CDR1 PRHDT, CDR2 FYEKMQ (reference sequence). This CDR3 is CASRDPGHSGDEQFF. CDR3 DNA: TGTGCCAGCAGGGATCCGGGACATAGTGGCGATGAGCAGTTCTTC.

The V and J genes are TRBV19 and TRBJ2-3; 7 bases agree with TRBD2. The J segment lost 0 bases and the V segment lost 3 bases, leaving 12 bases of the junction unmatched. In germline, CDR1 is LNHDA, CDR2 SQIVND (reference sequence). The CDR3 covers 18 residues. Here the CDR3 DNA reads TGTGCCAGTAGTATCAGCATCGGCGGGAGCGGTAGCACAGATACGCAGTATTTT. Protein product: CASSISIGGSGSTDTQYF.

The chain joins TRBV6-1 to TRBJ2-2, with D possibly being TRBD1 (6 bases). The germline V gene has CDR1 MNHNS and CDR2 SASEGT. V was shortened by 2 bases and J by 5 bases, with 12 bases between the two germline ends. The CDR3 covers 15 residues. CDR3 loop: CASSEMGAGTGELFF. The CDR3 DNA reads TGTGCCAGCAGTGAAATGGGGGCAGGGACCGGGGAGCTGTTTTTT.

The chain couples TRBV11-2 to TRBJ2-1; 12 bases fit TRBD1. V trimming: 5 bases; J trimming: 4 bases; junction bases outside the gene matches: 6. The CDR3 is made up of 16 amino acids. The germline V gene encodes CDR1 SGHAT and CDR2 FQNNGV. The CDR3 loop is CASSTGTGGVYNEQFF. The CDR3 bases are TGTGCCAGCAGCACCGGGACAGGGGGCGTTTACAATGAGCAGTTCTTC.

The chain carries TRBV25-1 and TRBJ2-5, with 10 bases identical to TRBD1. CDR3 size: 16 residues. Germline trimming cut 4 bases from V and 2 bases from J; bases unmatched to any gene: 7. Germline V gene data show CDR1 as MGHDK and CDR2 as SYGVNS. In DNA form, the CDR3 reads TGTGCCAGCAGTGGGACGGACAGGGGGGGACAAGAGACCCAGTACTTC. This codes for CASSGTDRGGQETQYF.

The chain is built from TRBV29-1 and TRBJ2-4; 7 bases agree with TRBD1. Germline loops: CDR1 SQVTM, CDR2 ANQGSEA. The CDR3 is made up of 13 amino acids. V lost 4 bases, J lost 6 bases, and 6 bases stayed unmatched. The CDR3 DNA reads TGCAGCGTTGTAGCGACAGGGAGAAACATTCAGTACTTC. Its protein is CSVVATGRNIQYF.

The chain is built from TRBV11-1 and TRBJ1-2, with 7 positions matching TRBD1. The trim removed 3 bases at V and 6 bases at J, leaving 4 bases unmatched. The CDR3 is 13 amino acids. Germline V gives CDR1 SGHAT, CDR2 FQDESV (reference sequence). The CDR3 DNA reads as TGTGCCAGCAGCTTTGAAGGGGGCGATGGCTACACCTTC. This sequence encodes CASSFEGGDGYTF.

This chain joins TRBV7-2 and TRBJ2-1, with D possibly matching TRBD2 (5 bases). Germline V gives CDR1 SGHTA, CDR2 FQGNSA. The CDR3 has 14 residues. The V gene lost 1 base and the J gene lost 5 bases, with 9 bases spanning the gap. The CDR3 sequence: CASSLGGLNNEQFF. Written as DNA, the CDR3 is TGTGCCAGCAGCTTAGGAGGGCTAAACAATGAGCAGTTCTTC.

This chain connects TRBV16 to TRBJ2-7; 8 positions agree with TRBD2. V lost 0 bases, J lost 2 bases, and 6 bases stayed unmatched. Germline-derived CDR1 and CDR2 are KGHSY and FQNENV. The CDR3 loop spans 16 amino acids. CDR3 in amino acids: CASSQSLLAGTYEQYF. CDR3 bases: TGTGCCAGCAGCCAATCCCTTCTAGCGGGTACCTACGAGCAGTACTTC.

This rearrangement joins TRBV2 to TRBJ2-7; no clear D gene. Trimming removed 3 bases at V and 6 bases at J, with 15 bases between. Germline loops: CDR1 SNHLY, CDR2 FYNNEI. The CDR3 is 14 residues long. The CDR3 DNA is TGTGCCAGCAGTGATCGACTGGTTTTAAGCGAGCAGTACTTC. It specifies CASSDRLVLSEQYF.

This sequence joins TRBV28 and TRBJ2-2; 9 positions agree with TRBD2. The germline V gene encodes CDR1 MDHEN and CDR2 SYDVKM. The CDR3 runs to 17 residues. J gave up 5 bases and V 5 bases, and 12 bases lay outside the gene matches. CDR3 loop: CASSPRGGGRATGELFF. The DNA of the CDR3 is TGTGCCAGCAGTCCACGAGGAGGCGGGAGGGCTACCGGGGAGCTGTTTTTT.